A single sample is the source of the 26 T cell receptor beta chains below, sequenced in a study of siplizumab effects on memory and regulatory T cells. This table comes from immunoSEQ multiplex PCR, and its TCRdb copy is limited to in-frame clones, with some not included. The sample lists 85,000 to 130,000 clones, about 91% seen once, with less than 0.85% in the top ten. The sample was Tregs sorted from blood. These receptors all stem from a human donor in good health.

This chain links TRBV15 with TRBJ1-1; TRBD1 might be the D (5 bases). Trimming shortened V by 3 bases and J by 5 bases, and 13 bases separated the two germline ends. The CDR3 loop spans 14 amino acids. Germline V gene sequence: CDR1 LNHNV, CDR2 YYDKDF (reference sequence). CDR3 region: CATSRGPGVTEAFF. The CDR3 DNA sequence: TGTGCCACCAGCAGGGGGCCGGGAGTGACTGAAGCTTTCTTT.

Written as DNA, the CDR3 is TGTGCCTCCACCGTGGGGGGCGCGGATCAGCCCCAGCATTTT. Encoded protein: CASTVGGADQPQHF. The gene calls are TRBV19 and TRBJ1-5; D is possibly TRBD1 (6 bases). The ends were cut back, 11 bases at V and 5 bases at J, with 19 bases in the middle. This CDR3 is built from 14 residues. Germline lookup yields CDR1 LNHDA and CDR2 SQIVND (reference sequence).

CDR3 DNA: TGTGCCAGCAGCTTAGCGCCGAGTCTCGTACCCGAGCAGTACTTC. Encoded protein: CASSLAPSLVPEQYF. This rearrangement joins TRBV7-9 to TRBJ2-7; D uncertain. V lost 0 bases and J lost 6, with 15 bases in between. The CDR3 is 15 residues long. In germline, CDR1 is SEHNR, CDR2 FQNEAQ (reference sequence). Looking up the rest from reference TRBV7-9 and TRBJ2-7 gives the full variable domain: DTGVSQNPRHKITKRGQNVTFRCDPISEHNRLYWYRQTLGQGPEFLTYFQNEAQLEKSRLLSDRFSAERPKGSFSTLEIQRTEQGDSAMYLCASSLAPSLVPEQYFGPGTRLTVT.

The V and J genes are TRBV10-3 and TRBJ2-7; 8 bases are shared with TRBD2. This CDR3 is 13 amino acids long. V trimming: 10 bases; J trimming: 3 bases; junction bases outside the gene matches: 8. Germline V CDR1 and CDR2: ENHRY, SYGVKD. For the CDR3, the DNA is TGTGCCAGTGGAGGGGGACTAGACTACGAGCAGTACTTC. Its translation: CASGGGLDYEQYF.

The chain has TRBV6-4 and TRBJ1-4, with no clear D. The CDR3 spans 16 residues. Between the trimmed V and J ends, which lost 8 bases and 5 bases, there was a span of 21 bases. Germline CDR1 reads MRHNA; CDR2 reads SNTAGT. CDR3 region: CASRNTIFRENEKLFF. The CDR3 nucleotides read TGTGCCAGCCGAAACACTATTTTTCGCGAGAATGAAAAACTGTTTTTT.

The chain employs TRBV28 and TRBJ1-4; D ambiguous. This CDR3 is 13 amino acids long. Per the germline V gene, CDR1 is MDHEN and CDR2 is SYDVKM. Trimming left V 3 bases short and J 7 bases short, with 9 bases between. CDR3 protein: CASSLMFSEKLFF. The CDR3 DNA reads as TGTGCCAGCAGTTTGATGTTTAGTGAAAAACTGTTTTTT.

The chain uses TRBV27 and TRBJ2-3; 7 positions agree with TRBD1. The CDR3 covers 17 residues. With V trimmed by 5 bases and J by 1 base, 12 bases remained unmatched. The germline gives CDR1 MNHEY, CDR2 SMNVEV (reference sequence). The CDR3 loop reads CASSPRPRQGGTDTQYF. The CDR3 coding sequence is TGTGCCAGCAGTCCACGCCCGAGACAGGGCGGCACAGATACGCAGTATTTT.

The J gene is TRBJ1-1, the V gene TRBV11-2; D remains ambiguous. The germline V gene has CDR1 SGHAT and CDR2 FQNNGV. Trimming pared 1 base from V and 3 bases from J, leaving 6 bases between. This CDR3 comprises 13 residues. In nucleotides, the CDR3 is TGTGCCAGCAGCTTAGTCCGGTACACTGAAGCTTTCTTT. Translated: CASSLVRYTEAFF.

The chain carries TRBV5-1 and TRBJ1-2; perhaps TRBD1 as D (6 bases). V shed 3 bases and J shed 0 bases, with 12 bases lying between them. CDR3 length: 15 residues. CDR1 SGHRS and CDR2 YFSETQ come from the germline V gene. Here the CDR3 DNA reads TGCGCCAGCAGCTCTGAGGACAGACCTAACTATGGCTACACCTTC. Amino acid sequence: CASSSEDRPNYGYTF.

Only one count was recorded for this clone. The CDR3 protein is CASSVGGATQYF. The CDR3 DNA is TGTGCCAGCAGCGTAGGGGGAGCAACCCAGTACTTC. The chain combines TRBV9 with TRBJ2-5, with D possibly TRBD2 on 5 matching bases. This CDR3 contains 12 residues. Germline loops: CDR1 SGDLS, CDR2 YYNGEE. V shed 0 bases and J shed 8 bases, with 8 bases lying between them.

The rearrangement joins TRBV5-1 to TRBJ1-4; 10 nucleotides match TRBD1. Germline V gene lookup returns CDR1 SGHRS and CDR2 YFSETQ. The CDR3 runs to 14 residues. Trimming took 5 bases from V and 6 from J; bases not matched to a gene: 4. The CDR3 reads CASRPGTGDEKLFF. In nucleotides, the CDR3 is TGCGCCAGCAGGCCCGGGACAGGGGATGAAAAACTGTTTTTT.

This clone was detected once. The genes are TRBV6-5 and TRBJ1-3; possibly TRBD1 for D (6 bases). Trimming shortened V by 5 bases and J by 0 bases, and 11 bases separated the two germline ends. The germline gives CDR1 MNHEY, CDR2 SVGAGI. The CDR3 runs to 15 residues. The CDR3 coding sequence is TGTGCCAGCAGTAAGACAGGAGACTCTGGAAACACCATATATTTT. Residues: CASSKTGDSGNTIYF.

The chain uses TRBV10-3 and TRBJ1-2; D perhaps matches TRBD1 (5 bases). CDR1 ENHRY and CDR2 SYGVKD come from the germline V gene. With 0 bases removed from V and 10 bases from J, the gap between germline ends came to 15 bases. The CDR3 runs 14 residues. The CDR3, as DNA: TGTGCCATCAGTGAGTCGGGACCGACTCGTTCCTACACCTTC. Its protein is CAISESGPTRSYTF.

The chain's CDR3 is CASNGGRGETQYF. CDR3 nucleotides: TGTGCCAGCAACGGCGGAAGGGGGGAGACCCAGTACTTC. The genes are TRBV6-1 and TRBJ2-5; perhaps TRBD1 as D (6 bases). The CDR3 extends over 13 amino acids. V gave up 7 bases and J gave up 5 bases, with 14 bases separating them. Germline V lookup: CDR1 MNHNS, CDR2 SASEGT.

This chain connects TRBV19 to TRBJ1-3; D not certain. Germline V gene sequence: CDR1 LNHDA, CDR2 SQIVND (reference sequence). Trimming removed 3 bases at V and 3 bases at J, with 6 bases between. The CDR3 runs 13 residues. The CDR3 is CASSINDGNTIYF. CDR3 DNA sequence: TGTGCCAGTAGTATTAATGATGGAAACACCATATATTTT. The full variable domain, in which reference TRBV19 and TRBJ1-3 provide the parts outside the CDR3, is DGGITQSPKYLFRKEGQNVTLSCEQNLNHDAMYWYRQDPGQGLRLIYYSQIVNDFQKGDIAEGYSVSREKKESFPLTVTSAQKNPTAFYLCASSINDGNTIYFGEGSWLTVV.

The chain is built from TRBV2 and TRBJ2-2, with 9 bases aligning to TRBD2. Germline loops: CDR1 SNHLY, CDR2 FYNNEI. The CDR3 runs to 16 residues. Germline trimming cut 2 bases from V and 1 base from J; bases unmatched to any gene: 2. The CDR3, as DNA: TGTGCCAGCAGTGAAATTAGCGGGAGGAACACCGGGGAGCTGTTTTTT. Translated, it gives CASSEISGRNTGELFF. Looking up the rest from reference TRBV2 and TRBJ2-2 gives the full variable domain: EPEVTQTPSHQVTQMGQEVILRCVPISNHLYFYWYRQILGQKVEFLVSFYNNEISEKSEIFDDQFSVERPDGSNFTLKIRSTKLEDSAMYFCASSEISGRNTGELFFGEGSRLTVL.

This rearrangement joins TRBV9 to TRBJ2-5; D ambiguous. Trimming removed 0 bases from V and 1 base from J, with 13 bases in between. Per germline, CDR1 SGDLS and CDR2 YYNGEE. This CDR3 contains 16 residues. CDR3 nucleotide sequence: TGTGCCAGCAGCGTAGCAGTGGCGGCAACCCAAGAGACCCAGTACTTC. Translated, it gives CASSVAVAATQETQYF.

V usage is TRBV7-2 and J usage is TRBJ1-3; no clear D gene. Germline V gene data show CDR1 as SGHTA and CDR2 as FQGNSA. Deletions cut 2 bases from V and 4 bases from J, with 6 bases between. The CDR3 has 13 residues. The CDR3 nucleotides are TGTGCCAGCAGCTTATACTGGGGAAACACCATATATTTT. It specifies CASSLYWGNTIYF.

This clone was found once. The rearrangement links TRBV9 to TRBJ2-1, with D perhaps TRBD1 or TRBD2 (5 bases each). The germline CDR1 and CDR2 sequences are SGDLS and YYNGEE. The V end lost 3 bases, the J end lost 9 bases, and 13 bases lay between the germline ends. The CDR3 has 13 residues. Here the CDR3 reads CASSGGFWGEQFF. The CDR3 region has the DNA TGTGCCAGCAGCGGGGGGTTCTGGGGTGAGCAGTTCTTC.

This CDR3 reads CASSPLGSGGNQPQHF. In nucleotides, the CDR3 is TGTGCCAGCAGTCCCCTGGGTTCGGGTGGCAATCAGCCCCAGCATTTT. The rearrangement joins TRBV28 to TRBJ1-5; D is ambiguous. V was shortened by 5 bases and J by 2 bases, with 16 bases between the two germline ends. Germline V gives CDR1 MDHEN, CDR2 SYDVKM. The CDR3 is 16 residues long.

V and J are TRBV28 and TRBJ2-5; a weak D match, TRBD2 (6 bases). Deletions cut 5 bases from V and 6 bases from J, with 13 bases between. The CDR3 has 13 amino acids. Looked up from germline, CDR1 is MDHEN and CDR2 is SYDVKM. Written as DNA, the CDR3 is TGTGCCAGCAGTGGCGGGGCGGAAAAGACCCAGTACTTC. Its translation is CASSGGAEKTQYF.

The CDR3 DNA reads TGTGCCAGCAGCTTACGCGGCTACCGGGACAGTGTAACCGCGGGCACCGGGGAGCTGTTTTTT. Amino acids: CASSLRGYRDSVTAGTGELFF. The rearrangement joins TRBV7-3 to TRBJ2-2; 7 bases agree with TRBD1. The ends lost 2 bases at V and 4 bases at J; junction bases unmatched: 22. The CDR3 consists of 21 residues. From germline, CDR1 is SGHTA and CDR2 FQGTGA.

The rearrangement joins TRBV11-3 to TRBJ2-1, with 7 bases lining up with TRBD2. The length of the CDR3 is 16 residues. Losses at the gene ends were 4 bases for V and 0 bases for J; bases not matched to a gene: 6. Germline values: CDR1 SGHNT, CDR2 YENEEA. The CDR3 sequence is CASSSSGTTSYNEQFF. The DNA for the CDR3 is TGTGCCAGCAGCTCCTCCGGGACTACCTCCTACAATGAGCAGTTCTTC. Using reference TRBV11-3 and TRBJ2-1 for the parts outside the CDR3, the full variable domain is EAGVVQSPRYKIIEKKQPVAFWCNPISGHNTLYWYLQNLGQGPELLIRYENEEAVDDSQLPKDRFSAERLKGVDSTLKIQPAELGDSAVYLCASSSSGTTSYNEQFFGPGTRLTVL.

This chain's CDR3 is CASSRTDGRALHF. Written as DNA, the CDR3 is TGTGCCAGCAGTCGGACCGACGGTAGGGCCCTCCACTTT. The chain uses TRBV28 and TRBJ1-6; D is uncertain. The CDR3 spans 13 residues. The germline V gene encodes CDR1 MDHEN and CDR2 SYDVKM. V was cut by 5 bases and J by 14 bases, with 16 bases left in between.

The chain recombines TRBV27 with TRBJ1-1; 10 nucleotides agree with TRBD1. CDR1 is MNHEY, CDR2 SMNVEV, per germline (reference sequence). This CDR3 is 14 amino acids long. V shed 5 bases and J 11 bases; nucleotides not matched to a gene: 11. The CDR3: CASSRAGTGVEAFF. In nucleotides, the CDR3 is TGTGCCAGCAGTCGGGCCGGGACAGGGGTCGAGGCTTTCTTT.

V is TRBV5-1 and J is TRBJ2-2, with 7 bases aligning to TRBD1. CDR3 size: 14 residues. Germline CDR1 is SGHRS and CDR2 is YFSETQ. V was pared by 0 bases and J by 6 bases, with 2 bases of the junction left unmatched. The CDR3 sequence: CASSLDRGSGELFF. Written as DNA, the CDR3 is TGCGCCAGCAGCTTGGACAGGGGTTCCGGGGAGCTGTTTTTT.